The 22 T cell receptor beta chains listed next were all sequenced from one sample in a study of blood T cell repertoires in COVID-19 (dated by TCRdb to 2018 to 2020). To prepare the library, the immunoSEQ multiplex PCR assay was applied. The table comes from immuneACCESS by way of TCRdb, which keeps in-frame sequences with V and J called. Part of the clones is missing from these tables; in studies checked, under half for an unresolved V gene and the rest for unknown reasons. The sample table lists about 160,000 clones, under 85% of them with a count of one. The biggest ten clones account for 3% to 4.5% of the sample. The specimen was peripheral blood. These receptors were obtained from a woman aged 80 or older with acute or convalescent COVID-19.

This clone was picked up one time. V and J are TRBV24-1 and TRBJ2-7; maybe TRBD1 (6 bases). Germline V gene lookup returns CDR1 KGHDR and CDR2 SFDVKD. The CDR3 runs 15 residues. The V end was cut by 9 bases, the J end by 3 bases, with 20 bases between. CDR3 sequence (DNA): TGTGCCACCTCAATTGACAGGCCTGACCTCTACGAGCAGTACTTC. The encoded protein is CATSIDRPDLYEQYF.

V gene TRBV3-1 (or the pseudogene TRBV3-2) combines with J gene TRBJ1-3; no clear D gene. The germline V and J ends were trimmed by 1 base and 11 bases, with 12 bases remaining between them. The length of the CDR3 is 13 residues. The germline CDR1 and CDR2 sequences are LGHDT and YNNKEL (reference sequence). The chain's CDR3 is CASSQGAQIAIYF. CDR3 sequence (DNA): TGTGCCAGCAGCCAAGGGGCCCAAATCGCCATATATTTT.

This chain connects TRBV30 to TRBJ1-1; 12 bases are a match to TRBD1. Germline assignment: CDR1 GTSNPN and CDR2 SVGIG (reference sequence). The CDR3 is made up of 14 amino acids. The V and J ends lost 7 bases and 3 bases, in that order; junction bases with no gene match: 6. CDR3 sequence reads: CASGTGGMDTEAFF. CDR3 DNA: TGTGCCTCCGGGACAGGGGGCATGGACACTGAAGCTTTCTTT.

This rearrangement joins TRBV21-1 to TRBJ1-5; TRBD1, as called in the table, went unchecked against the DNA. TRBV21-1 is designated a pseudogene. This CDR3 is 15 amino acids long. CDR3 residues: CASSTRQGSNQPQHF. The CDR3 DNA reads TGTGCCAGCAGCACGAGACAGGGTAGCAATCAGCCCCAGCATTTT.

This rearrangement joins TRBV6-6 to TRBJ2-7, with D perhaps TRBD1 (5 bases). The germline CDR1 and CDR2 sequences are MNHNY and SVGAGI (reference sequence). This CDR3 has 14 amino acids. The germline V and J ends were trimmed by 0 bases and 5 bases, with 11 bases remaining between them. The CDR3: CASSYSAGWDEQYF. In DNA, the CDR3 is TGTGCCAGCAGTTACTCGGCAGGGTGGGACGAGCAGTACTTC.

This sequence joins TRBV10-3 and TRBJ1-1; D might be TRBD1 (6 bases). Germline lookup yields CDR1 ENHRY and CDR2 SYGVKD. The CDR3 loop spans 14 amino acids. V dropped 11 bases and J dropped 4 bases, with 20 bases sitting between them. The DNA of the CDR3 is TGTGCCGCTAGGGACACCTCCATCGTCACTGAAGCTTTCTTT. This encodes CAARDTSIVTEAFF.

V gene TRBV4-2 combines with J gene TRBJ2-2; no reliable D call. This CDR3 has 14 amino acids. Deletions cut 4 bases from V and 6 bases from J, with 12 bases between. Germline-derived CDR1 and CDR2 are LGHNA and YNFKEQ. As DNA, the CDR3 is TGTGCCAGCAGCCGAGACCTGTTAGCCGGGGAGCTGTTTTTT. Residues: CASSRDLLAGELFF.

The gene calls are TRBV7-5 and TRBJ1-3; the table assigns TRBD1, which was not confirmed against the DNA. TRBV7-5 has pseudogene status. The CDR3 length is 16 residues. The CDR3: CARSFVPQSSGNTIYF. For the CDR3, the DNA is TGTGCCAGAAGCTTCGTCCCACAGAGCTCTGGAAACACCATATATTTT.

This sequence joins TRBV5-1 and TRBJ1-6; 7 bases line up with TRBD1. J was trimmed by 6 bases and V by 0 bases; bases with no gene match: 0. Per the germline V gene, CDR1 is SGHRS and CDR2 is YFSETQ. CDR3 length: 14 residues. The CDR3 DNA reads TGCGCCAGCAGCTTGGGGGACAGTAATTCACCCCTCCACTTT. As protein: CASSLGDSNSPLHF.

J is TRBJ1-1 and V is TRBV19, with 7 positions matching TRBD1. V shed 5 bases, J shed 0 bases, and the junction held 3 bases outside the gene matches. The CDR3 loop spans 14 amino acids. The germline CDR1 and CDR2 sequences are LNHDA and SQIVND (reference sequence). CDR3 in DNA: TGTGCCAGTAGTGACAGGGTGATGAACACTGAAGCTTTCTTT. Protein: CASSDRVMNTEAFF.

V is TRBV12-3 or TRBV12-4 and J is TRBJ1-2, with D unclear. With 3 bases removed from V and 8 bases from J, the gap between germline ends came to 13 bases. This CDR3 is built from 13 residues. CDR3 region: CASSLMHSPGYTF. In DNA, the CDR3 is TGTGCCAGCAGTTTGATGCACTCCCCGGGCTACACCTTC.

The chain employs TRBV5-6 and TRBJ2-7, with D tentatively TRBD2 (6 bases). CDR1 is SGHDT and CDR2 is YYEEEE in the germline V gene. CDR3 length equals 14 residues. Trimming removed 1 base from V and 5 bases from J, with 13 bases in between. The CDR3 DNA sequence: TGTGCCAGCAGCTTGCCGGGACTTCCGAACGAGCAGTACTTC. Residues: CASSLPGLPNEQYF.

This chain joins TRBV4-3 and TRBJ2-1; D gene unclear. Between the trimmed V and J ends, which lost 4 bases and 0 bases, there was a span of 13 bases. This CDR3 comprises 16 residues. Germline assignment: CDR1 LGHNA and CDR2 YSLEER. The CDR3 bases are TGCGCCAGCAGCCCCCAGGTCCGAAGCTCCTACAATGAGCAGTTCTTC. As protein: CASSPQVRSSYNEQFF.

J is TRBJ1-2 and V is TRBV7-2; D gene unclear. The CDR3 is 15 residues long. The V end was cut by 1 base, the J end by 0 bases, with 9 bases between. From germline, CDR1 is SGHTA and CDR2 FQGNSA. CDR3 nucleotides: TGTGCCAGCAGCTTAGTCCAATTCACTAACTATGGCTACACCTTC. It yields the protein CASSLVQFTNYGYTF.

The chain combines TRBV13 with TRBJ1-1; no clear D gene. V was pared by 5 bases and J by 5 bases, with 18 bases between. Germline CDR1 PRHDT, CDR2 FYEKMQ (reference sequence). This CDR3 region has 15 residues. This chain's CDR3 is CASSRVGRDMTEAFF. Written as DNA, the CDR3 is TGTGCCAGCAGCAGAGTGGGGAGGGATATGACTGAAGCTTTCTTT.

The count of this clone is one. This sequence joins TRBV10-3 and TRBJ2-7, with 8 bases identical to TRBD1. The CDR3 sequence is 18 residues long. From germline, CDR1 is ENHRY and CDR2 SYGVKD. Losses at the gene ends were 6 bases for V and 1 base for J; bases not matched to a gene: 17. The CDR3 spells CAIRSAGSRDRFSYEQYF. Here the CDR3 DNA reads TGTGCCATCAGATCCGCCGGATCCCGGGACAGGTTTTCCTACGAGCAGTACTTC.

This chain uses TRBV18 with TRBJ2-3; D unresolved. Germline V CDR1 and CDR2: KGHSH, LQKENI. CDR3 length equals 14 residues. Trimming took off 2 bases at V and 7 bases at J, with 13 bases between the two ends. This chain's CDR3 is CASSPGTEKNTQYF. The CDR3 DNA reads TGTGCCAGCTCACCAGGCACAGAGAAGAATACGCAGTATTTT.

The rearrangement uses TRBV6-5 and TRBJ2-3, with D tentatively TRBD2 (5 bases). This CDR3 has 14 amino acids. Germline CDR1 MNHEY, CDR2 SVGAGI. The ends were cut back, 4 bases at V and 2 bases at J, with 10 bases in the middle. In DNA, the CDR3 is TGTGCCAGCAGTTCGGGGAGAAACACAGATACGCAGTATTTT. It encodes CASSSGRNTDTQYF.

This chain connects TRBV4-2 to TRBJ1-1, with D unclear. CDR1 is LGHNA, CDR2 YNFKEQ, per germline. V was pared by 0 bases and J by 3 bases, with 11 bases between. CDR3 length: 15 amino acids. CDR3 nucleotides: TGTGCCAGCAGCCAAGAGACGGGCGGGGACACTGAAGCTTTCTTT. As protein: CASSQETGGDTEAFF.

This clone has only a few counts. J is TRBJ1-3 and V is TRBV2; the D is unclear. V was trimmed by 7 bases and J by 0 bases, leaving 10 bases between them. The germline V gene has CDR1 SNHLY and CDR2 FYNNEI. The CDR3 is made up of 14 amino acids. The CDR3 spells CASKAGDSGNTIYF. The DNA for the CDR3 is TGTGCCAGCAAAGCCGGTGACTCTGGAAACACCATATATTTT.

V usage is TRBV5-1 and J usage is TRBJ2-5; D unresolved. V lost 0 bases and J lost 5, with 23 bases in between. Germline CDR1 is SGHRS and CDR2 is YFSETQ. The CDR3 extends over 18 amino acids. In DNA form, the CDR3 reads TGCGCCAGCAGCTTGGGCATTGGTTTAGTTAGATCCGGGGAGACCCAGTACTTC. Translated, it gives CASSLGIGLVRSGETQYF.

The CDR3 reads CASSGLRLAGDYEQYF. In DNA, the CDR3 is TGTGCCAGCAGTGGGCTCCGACTAGCGGGTGATTACGAGCAGTACTTC. The J gene is TRBJ2-7, the V gene TRBV2, with 10 positions matching TRBD2. Germline CDR1 and CDR2: SNHLY and FYNNEI. This CDR3 is 16 amino acids long. Trimming at V came to 4 bases and at J to 4 bases, leaving 10 bases not matched to a gene.